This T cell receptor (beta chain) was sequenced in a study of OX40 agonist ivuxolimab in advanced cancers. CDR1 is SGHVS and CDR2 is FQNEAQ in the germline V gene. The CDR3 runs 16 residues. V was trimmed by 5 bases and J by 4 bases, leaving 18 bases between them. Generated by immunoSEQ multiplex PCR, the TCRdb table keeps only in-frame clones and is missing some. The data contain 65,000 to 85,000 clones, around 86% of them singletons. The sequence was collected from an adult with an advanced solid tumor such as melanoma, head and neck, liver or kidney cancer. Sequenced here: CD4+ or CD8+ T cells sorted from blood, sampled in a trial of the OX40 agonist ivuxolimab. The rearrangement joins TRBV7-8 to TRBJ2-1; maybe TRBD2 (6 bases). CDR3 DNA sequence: TGTGCCAGCAGCACCCTCCCAGCGGGCTCGTACAATGAGCAGTTCTTC. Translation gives CASSTLPAGSYNEQFF. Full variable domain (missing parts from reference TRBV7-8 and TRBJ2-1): GAGVSQSPRYKVAKRGQDVALRCDPISGHVSLFWYQQALGQGPEFLTYFQNEAQLDKSGLPSDRFFAERPEGSVSTLKIQRTQQEDSAVYLCASSTLPAGSYNEQFFGPGTRLTVL.